One and the same sample provided the 17 T cell receptor beta chains below, sequenced in a study of cytotoxic CD8 clonotypes in ibrutinib-treated CLL. The table came from immunoSEQ multiplex PCR; TCRdb's copy has only in-frame clones and leaves some out. The sample holds roughly 150,000 clones, about 80% seen once. This specimen consisted of PBMCs, obtained after 24 months of ibrutinib treatment. The source of these receptors is a human donor with chronic lymphocytic leukemia.

The V gene is TRBV5-8, the J gene TRBJ1-6; 7 positions match TRBD1. CDR1 is SGHTS, CDR2 YDEGEE, per germline. The V and J ends lost 5 bases and 6 bases, in that order; junction bases with no gene match: 8. CDR3 length: 15 residues. CDR3 coding DNA: TGTGCCAGCAGTCGTAGACAGGGCGGTAATTCACCCCTCCACTTT. This codes for CASSRRQGGNSPLHF.

The chain combines TRBV2 with TRBJ2-1; unclear D gene. CDR3 size: 14 residues. Germline-derived CDR1 and CDR2 are SNHLY and FYNNEI. V lost 0 bases to trimming and J lost 7 bases, with 10 bases between them. CDR3 sequence: CASSEARIANEQFF. CDR3 bases: TGTGCCAGCAGTGAAGCTAGGATAGCAAATGAGCAGTTCTTC.

This chain joins TRBV15 and TRBJ2-2, with D uncertain. This CDR3 region has 15 residues. Germline CDR1 reads LNHNV; CDR2 reads YYDKDF (reference sequence). The germline V and J ends were trimmed by 0 bases and 0 bases, with 5 bases remaining between them. The CDR3 DNA reads as TGTGCCACCAGCAGAGACCTAGCGAACACCGGGGAGCTGTTTTTT. Protein sequence: CATSRDLANTGELFF. The variable domain in full, with the rest retrieved from reference TRBV15 and TRBJ2-2, is DAMVIQNPRYQVTQFGKPVTLSCSQTLNHNVMYWYQQKSSQAPKLLFHYYDKDFNNEADTPDNFQSRRPNTSFCFLDIRSPGLGDTAMYLCATSRDLANTGELFFGEGSRLTVL.

The chain couples TRBV7-2 to TRBJ2-3, with 14 bases identical to TRBD2. The germline CDR1 and CDR2 sequences are SGHTA and FQGNSA. The CDR3 extends over 16 amino acids. J gave up 1 base and V 5 bases, and 2 bases lay outside the gene matches. The chain's CDR3 is CASSAGLAGGTDTQYF. In DNA form, the CDR3 reads TGTGCCAGCAGCGCGGGACTAGCGGGGGGCACAGATACGCAGTATTTT.

On this clone itself: A read error may account for a junction end that differs from germline. V usage is TRBV7-7 and J usage is TRBJ1-1; a weak D match, TRBD1 (5 bases). Germline CDR1 is SSHAT and CDR2 is FNYEAQ (reference sequence). CDR3 length: 13 amino acids. CDR3 protein: CASSQGVNTEAFF. The CDR3 DNA follows: TGTGCTAGCAGCCAGGGAGTGAACACTGAAGCTTTCTTT.

The CDR3 reads CASSDRVSSYEQYF. Written as DNA, the CDR3 is TGTGCCAGCAGTGACCGCGTCAGTTCCTACGAGCAGTACTTC. The rearrangement joins TRBV2 to TRBJ2-7; D unresolved. The ends were cut back, 3 bases at V and 1 base at J, with 10 bases in the middle. The germline V gene encodes CDR1 SNHLY and CDR2 FYNNEI. This CDR3 has 14 residues.

CDR3: CASRQLDHLAEAFF. The CDR3 coding sequence is TGTGCCAGCAGACAATTGGATCATCTCGCTGAAGCTTTCTTT. The chain joins TRBV5-5 to TRBJ1-1; the D is unclear. The germline CDR1 and CDR2 sequences are SGHKS and YYEKEE (reference sequence). Trimming cost V 5 bases and J 6 bases, with 17 bases left between them. This CDR3 has 14 amino acids.

V gene TRBV25-1 combines with J gene TRBJ2-5; 11 positions match TRBD2. Germline V gene sequence: CDR1 MGHDK, CDR2 SYGVNS. V dropped 5 bases and J dropped 5; count of bases not matched to a gene: 7. The CDR3 extends over 15 amino acids. The CDR3: CASSSSGRAGETQYF. Here the CDR3 DNA reads TGTGCCAGCAGTAGTAGCGGGAGGGCCGGGGAGACCCAGTACTTC.

The chain links TRBV28 to TRBJ1-4; 9 bases fit TRBD1. The CDR3 has 15 amino acids. The germline V gene encodes CDR1 MDHEN and CDR2 SYDVKM. The junction had 5 bases not matched to a gene; V was cut back by 3 bases and J by 6 bases. The CDR3 loop is CASSFRDRVDEKLFF. The CDR3 nucleotides are TGTGCCAGCAGTTTTCGGGACAGGGTAGATGAAAAACTGTTTTTT.

This chain links TRBV4-1 with TRBJ2-7, with a weak D call TRBD1 (6 bases). V gave up 1 base and J gave up 7 bases, with 17 bases separating them. Germline assignment: CDR1 MGHRA and CDR2 YSYEKL. CDR3 length: 15 residues. The chain's CDR3 is CASSQGFWGRKEQYF. The CDR3, as DNA: TGCGCCAGCAGCCAAGGGTTCTGGGGGCGTAAGGAGCAGTACTTC.

This chain connects TRBV6-1 to TRBJ1-2; D gene ambiguous. V was shortened by 0 bases and J by 7 bases, with 9 bases between the two germline ends. CDR1 and CDR2 (germline): MNHNS, SASEGT. The CDR3 totals 13 residues. CDR3 protein: CASSEAHGSGYTF. Here the CDR3 DNA reads TGTGCCAGCAGTGAAGCGCACGGGTCTGGCTACACCTTC.

The genes are TRBV18 and TRBJ1-3; D not certain. CDR3 size: 16 residues. Germline V CDR1 and CDR2: KGHSH, LQKENI. The germline V and J ends were trimmed by 6 bases and 0 bases, with 15 bases remaining between them. In DNA form, the CDR3 reads TGTGCCAGCTCTCGCGCCGGGGATACCTCTGGAAACACCATATATTTT. Protein product: CASSRAGDTSGNTIYF.

The chain recombines TRBV5-5 with TRBJ2-7, with a weak D call TRBD2 (6 bases). Germline CDR1 SGHKS, CDR2 YYEKEE (reference sequence). V was clipped by 3 bases and J by 2 bases, with 18 bases between them. The CDR3 length is 16 residues. The CDR3 bases are TGTGCCAGCAGCTCGGCCTCGGGAGCCGACCCCTACGAGCAGTACTTC. This sequence encodes CASSSASGADPYEQYF.

The gene calls are TRBV2 and TRBJ2-2; perhaps TRBD2 as D (6 bases). This CDR3 spans 17 amino acids. Trimming stripped 0 bases from V and 0 bases from J, with 11 bases between. Germline V gene sequence: CDR1 SNHLY, CDR2 FYNNEI. CDR3: CASSEAVSGANTGELFF. The CDR3 bases are TGTGCCAGCAGTGAAGCGGTTAGCGGAGCGAACACCGGGGAGCTGTTTTTT.

This chain connects TRBV5-1 to TRBJ2-3; 8 positions match TRBD2. V trimming: 1 base; J trimming: 0 bases; junction bases outside the gene matches: 4. CDR1 is SGHRS, CDR2 YFSETQ, per germline. The CDR3 spans 16 residues. CDR3 nucleotide sequence: TGCGCCAGCAGCTTGCTTGGGACTAGAAGCACAGATACGCAGTATTTT. Its protein product is CASSLLGTRSTDTQYF.

A note on this clone: One end of the junction fails to match germline, which may point to a read error. V gene TRBV7-7 combines with J gene TRBJ1-1; possible D gene TRBD1, 5 bases. The V gene's germline CDR1 is SSHAT and CDR2 FNYEAQ (reference sequence). This CDR3 has 13 residues. The CDR3 is CASSLGVGTEAFF. The CDR3 DNA is TGTGCTAGCAGCTTAGGGGTGGGCACTGAAGCTTTCTTT.

The chain has TRBV5-1 and TRBJ1-5, with 10 nucleotides matching TRBD1. Germline CDR1 SGHRS, CDR2 YFSETQ. This CDR3 is 15 amino acids long. J gave up 4 bases and V 5 bases, and 6 bases lay outside the gene matches. DNA of the CDR3: TGCGCCAGCAGGTTACGACAGGGGGCTAATCAGCCCCAGCATTTT. This translates into CASRLRQGANQPQHF.